Below, one T cell receptor (beta chain) is given with its context. This entry comes from a study of T cell changes during pregnancy in multiple sclerosis. CDR1 and CDR2 (germline): MRHNA, SNTAGT. V lost 3 bases to trimming and J lost 5 bases, with 10 bases between them. The CDR3 has 13 residues. Sequenced by immunoSEQ multiplex PCR; TCRdb stores in-frame clones only, minus some. The sample records over 50,000 clones, roughly 90% being singletons. The source of this sequence is a female donor with multiple sclerosis, enrolled in a pregnancy study. The specimen was peripheral blood, collected in the first trimester of pregnancy. V gene TRBV6-4 combines with J gene TRBJ1-1; D is possibly TRBD1 (6 bases). The DNA of the CDR3 is TGTGCCAGCAGTGAGGACAGTTTTACTGAAGCTTTCTTT. This codes for CASSEDSFTEAFF.